This TCR beta chain was retrieved from a study of T cell changes during pregnancy in multiple sclerosis. The length of the CDR3 is 15 residues. Per the germline V gene, CDR1 is MDHEN and CDR2 is SYDVKM. The ends lost 5 bases at V and 12 bases at J; junction bases unmatched: 14. Measured with immunoSEQ multiplex PCR; TCRdb has only the in-frame clones, and not every one. The table lists about 110,000 clones, around 92% of them singletons. The sample consisted of peripheral blood, taken after pregnancy. V gene TRBV28 combines with J gene TRBJ1-4; 8 positions agree with TRBD1. This TCR derives from a female donor with multiple sclerosis, enrolled in a pregnancy study. The CDR3 here is CASSPRTGRLVELFF. The CDR3 nucleotides are TGTGCCAGCAGTCCCAGGACAGGGCGCTTGGTAGAACTGTTTTTT. Looking up the rest from reference TRBV28 and TRBJ1-4 gives the full variable domain: DVKVTQSSRYLVKRTGEKVFLECVQDMDHENMFWYRQDPGLGLRLIYFSYDVKMKEKGDIPEGYSVSREKKERFSLILESASTNQTSMYLCASSPRTGRLVELFFGSGTQLSVL.